Listed below are T cell receptor beta chains from one sample, sequenced in a study of regulatory T cells in long-lasting Graves disease. In TCRdb, the multiplex PCR reads were re-called with MiXCR into one record per CDR3 protein. This table has around 480,000 distinct CDR3 sequences, under 20% appearing once. The sample was also linked to a second study, of T cells in Graves' hyperthyroidism and ophthalmopathy.

This specimen was peripheral blood mononuclear cells (PBMCs), taken at new diagnosis, from a patient treated with antithyroid drugs. These receptors were collected from a man aged 35 to 55 with Graves disease. The CDR3 runs from the conserved cysteine through the conserved F or W. D genes are given only for firm matches. Expanded clones are given a class, and other clones once, few, many or no size at all.

TRBJ2-3 TRBD1 many TRBV29-1 CSVVVGQGRTDTQYF TGCAGCGTTGTCGTAGGACAGGGGAGGACAGATACGCAGTATTTT
TRBJ2-2 . . TRBV20-1 CSARIRDLNTGELFF TGCAGTGCTAGAATCCGGGACTTGAACACCGGGGAGCTGTTTTTT
TRBJ2-1 . many TRBV29-1 CSVDRLGPFLYNEQFF TGCAGCGTTGACCGGTTGGGACCATTCCTATACAATGAGCAGTTCTTC
TRBJ2-5 TRBD1 few TRBV15 CATSRGDRQETQYF TGTGCCACCAGCAGGGGGGACAGGCAAGAGACCCAGTACTTC
TRBJ2-1 TRBD2 . TRBV28 CANQLGQVSTSGIDNEQFF TGTGCCAACCAACTCGGACAGGTCTCGACTAGCGGGATTGACAATGAGCAGTTCTTC
TRBJ2-1 TRBD2 few TRBV11-2 CASSPGTSGAYNEQSF TGTGCCAGCAGCCCCGGGACTAGCGGGGCTTACAATGAGCAGTCCTTC
TRBJ1-4 TRBD1 few TRBV7-8 CASSSQEQGARWYVPNEKLFF TGTGCCAGCAGCTCCCAAGAACAGGGGGCGCGTTGGTATGTCCCTAATGAAAAACTGTTTTTT
TRBJ2-5 . . TRBV12-3/TRBV12-4 CASRMSLGYPFF TGTGCCAGCAGGATGTCCCTCGGGTATCCGTTCTTC
TRBJ2-6 . . TRBV24-1 CATSEDASGANVLTF TGTGCCACCAGTGAGGACGCCTCTGGGGCCAACGTCCTGACTTTC
TRBJ2-7 . many TRBV30 CAWRSLATYEQYF TGTGCCTGGAGGAGCCTAGCTACCTACGAGCAGTACTTC
TRBJ2-3 . many TRBV9 CASSGVVADRRTRRRTDTQYF TGTGCCAGCAGCGGAGTCGTGGCCGATCGCAGGACACGGCGCCGCACAGATACGCAGTATTTT
TRBJ2-1 TRBD1 many TRBV28 CASSTTGSGEQFF TGTGCCAGCAGTACGACAGGGAGTGGTGAGCAGTTCTTC
TRBJ2-5 TRBD2 . TRBV6-2/TRBV6-3 CAGSGWTSGQETQYF TGTGCCGGCAGTGGTTGGACTAGCGGCCAAGAGACCCAGTACTTC
TRBJ2-7 . few TRBV25-1 CASSGTWDGPYEQYF TGTGCCAGCAGTGGTACCTGGGACGGCCCCTACGAGCAGTACTTC
TRBJ2-2 TRBD1 . TRBV7-9 CASSYSPGQPSFTGELFF TGTGCCAGCAGCTACTCCCCGGGACAGCCATCCTTCACCGGGGAGCTGTTTTTT
TRBJ2-5 TRBD2 many TRBV28 CASRTTSGQETQYF TGTGCCAGCAGGACTACTAGCGGACAAGAGACCCAGTACTTC